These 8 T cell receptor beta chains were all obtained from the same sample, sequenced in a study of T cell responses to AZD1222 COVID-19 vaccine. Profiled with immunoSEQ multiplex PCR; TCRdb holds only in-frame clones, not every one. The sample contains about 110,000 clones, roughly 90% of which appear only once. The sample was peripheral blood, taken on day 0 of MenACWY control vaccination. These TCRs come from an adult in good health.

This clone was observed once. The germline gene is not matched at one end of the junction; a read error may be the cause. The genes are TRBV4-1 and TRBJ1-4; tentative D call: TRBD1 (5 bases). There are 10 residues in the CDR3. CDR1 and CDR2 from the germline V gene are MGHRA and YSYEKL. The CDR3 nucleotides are TGCGCCAGCAGCCAGGGGGGGAGGATTTTT. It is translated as CASSQGGRIF.

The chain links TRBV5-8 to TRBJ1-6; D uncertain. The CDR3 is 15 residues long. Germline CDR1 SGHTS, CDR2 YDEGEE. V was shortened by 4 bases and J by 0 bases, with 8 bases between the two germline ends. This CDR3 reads CASSSRSSYNSPLHF. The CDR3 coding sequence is TGTGCCAGCAGCAGCCGGAGCTCCTATAATTCACCCCTCCACTTT.

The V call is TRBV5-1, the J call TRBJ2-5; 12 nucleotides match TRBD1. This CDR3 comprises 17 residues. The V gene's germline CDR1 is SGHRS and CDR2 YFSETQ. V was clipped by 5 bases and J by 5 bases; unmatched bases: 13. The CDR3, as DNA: TGCGCCAGCAGACCCGGGACAGGGGGCGCGCGGGGGGAGACCCAGTACTTC. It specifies CASRPGTGGARGETQYF.

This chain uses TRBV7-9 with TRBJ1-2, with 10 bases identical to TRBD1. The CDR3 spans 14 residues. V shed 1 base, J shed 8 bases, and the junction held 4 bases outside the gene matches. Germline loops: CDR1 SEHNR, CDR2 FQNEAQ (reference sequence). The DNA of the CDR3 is TGTGCCAGCAGCTTAGGACAGGGGGCGCGGGGCTACACCTTC. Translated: CASSLGQGARGYTF.

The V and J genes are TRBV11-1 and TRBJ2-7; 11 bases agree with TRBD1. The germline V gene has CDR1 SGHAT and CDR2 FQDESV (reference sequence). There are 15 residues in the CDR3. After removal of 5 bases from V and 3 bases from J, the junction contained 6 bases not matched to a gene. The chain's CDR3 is CASSPGQGAGYEQYF. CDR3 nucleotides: TGTGCCAGCAGCCCAGGACAGGGGGCTGGCTACGAGCAGTACTTC.

CDR3 sequence reads: CASSYETAPGPQHF. CDR3 DNA sequence: TGTGCCAGCAGTTACGAGACCGCCCCAGGGCCCCAGCATTTT. The rearrangement joins TRBV6-2 or TRBV6-3 to TRBJ1-5; D is unclear. The ends were cut back, 2 bases at V and 9 bases at J, with 14 bases in the middle. Germline assignment: CDR1 MNHEY and CDR2 SVGEGT. This CDR3 contains 14 residues.

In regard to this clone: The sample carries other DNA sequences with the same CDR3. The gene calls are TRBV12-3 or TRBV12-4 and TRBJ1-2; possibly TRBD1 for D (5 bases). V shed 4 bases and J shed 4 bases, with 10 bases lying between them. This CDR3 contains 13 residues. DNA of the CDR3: TGTGCCAGCAGTTCCGGACAAAGCTATGGCTACACCTTC. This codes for CASSSGQSYGYTF.

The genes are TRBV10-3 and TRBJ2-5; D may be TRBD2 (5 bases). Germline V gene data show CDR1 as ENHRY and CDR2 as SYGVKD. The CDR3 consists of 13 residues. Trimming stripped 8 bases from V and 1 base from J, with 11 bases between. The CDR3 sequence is CAIRGMLQETQYF. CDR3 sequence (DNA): TGTGCCATCCGGGGTATGCTCCAAGAGACCCAGTACTTC.